A single sample is the source of the 17 T cell receptor beta chains below, sequenced in a study of cytomegalovirus exposure and HLA in healthy donors. Primers included in the PCR were 60 Vbeta and 13 Jbeta primers. Only in-frame clones appear in the TCRdb table, and some are missing; sequencing was by immunoSEQ multiplex PCR. Its clone listing holds approximately 170,000 clones. The sequencing input was PBMCs. The source of these receptors is a woman aged 18-29 years in good health and CMV-seropositive.

The chain uses TRBV2 and TRBJ2-2; possible D gene TRBD2, 5 bases. CDR1 SNHLY and CDR2 FYNNEI come from the germline V gene. The CDR3 is 13 residues long. Trimming removed 6 bases at V and 4 bases at J, with 9 bases between. The CDR3 loop is CASRDWSTGELFF. CDR3 coding DNA: TGTGCCAGCAGGGACTGGAGCACCGGGGAGCTGTTTTTT.

Turning to this clone: One junction end disagrees with the germline gene, perhaps due to a read error. The V gene is TRBV7-9, the J gene TRBJ2-1; 13 bases fit TRBD2. Germline CDR1 is SEHNR and CDR2 is FQNEAQ (reference sequence). The CDR3 contains 16 residues. In DNA, the CDR3 is TGTGCCAGCAGCTTCTCGACTAGCGGGGGGTACATTGAGCAGTTCTTC. Translated, it gives CASSFSTSGGYIEQFF.

The chain has TRBV5-1 and TRBJ2-7; a possible D gene is TRBD1 (7 bases). Germline lookup yields CDR1 SGHRS and CDR2 YFSETQ. This CDR3 region has 14 residues. The V end lost 5 bases, the J end lost 5 bases, and 17 bases lay between the germline ends. The CDR3 sequence: CASSRQGRGDEQYF. CDR3 DNA sequence: TGCGCCAGCAGTCGACAGGGTAGGGGGGACGAGCAGTACTTC.

Turning to this clone: In the same sample, other DNA sequences code for this CDR3. The chain has TRBV11-3 and TRBJ1-1; TRBD1 is a possible D gene (5 bases). The CDR3 has 15 amino acids. The germline V gene encodes CDR1 SGHNT and CDR2 YENEEA. The ends were cut back, 1 base at V and 4 bases at J, with 13 bases in the middle. CDR3 amino acids: CASSLGGRKRTEAFF. As DNA, the CDR3 is TGTGCCAGCAGCTTAGGGGGCAGGAAACGCACTGAAGCTTTCTTT.

The CDR3 nucleotides are TGTGCCAGCAGCTTAGCGCAGCAAGAGACCCAGTACTTC. Protein: CASSLAQQETQYF. The V call is TRBV7-2, the J call TRBJ2-5; D call uncertain. This CDR3 is built from 13 residues. Trimming removed 0 bases from V and 2 bases from J, with 4 bases in between. Germline V gene lookup returns CDR1 SGHTA and CDR2 FQGNSA.

V is TRBV10-3 and J is TRBJ2-7; D ambiguous. V dropped 4 bases and J dropped 4 bases, with 8 bases sitting between them. This CDR3 region has 12 residues. Per germline, CDR1 ENHRY and CDR2 SYGVKD. The CDR3 reads CAISAVGYEQYF. The CDR3 DNA reads TGTGCCATCAGTGCGGTCGGGTACGAGCAGTACTTC.

The chain employs TRBV6-5 and TRBJ1-1; the D gene is possibly TRBD1 (6 bases). In germline, CDR1 is MNHEY, CDR2 SVGAGI. The CDR3 spans 12 residues. Trimming cost V 7 bases and J 7 bases, with 13 bases left between them. CDR3 loop: CASKGTPREAFF. CDR3 DNA: TGTGCCAGCAAAGGGACACCGCGTGAAGCTTTCTTT.

A note on this clone: A read error is likely, as this CDR3 ends without the conserved phenylalanine or tryptophan. It is unclear where the CDR3 begins or ends on the DNA, so no DNA is shown, and the CDR3 is as TCRdb lists it. This chain joins TRBV21-1 and TRBJ2-7; the D call of TRBD2 is as the table states it, not checked on the DNA. TRBV21-1 is a pseudogene locus. Ends included, the CDR3 has 13 residues. The CDR3 loop reads CARASARDSRSFG.

The CDR3 loop is CASSIHLKTGGDDTGELFF. The CDR3 DNA reads TGTGCCAGCAGTATTCATTTAAAAACAGGGGGCGACGACACCGGGGAGCTGTTTTTT. The J gene is TRBJ2-2, the V gene TRBV13; 9 bases agree with TRBD1. The CDR3 runs 19 residues. Per germline, CDR1 PRHDT and CDR2 FYEKMQ (reference sequence). Losses at the gene ends were 6 bases for V and 3 bases for J; bases not matched to a gene: 17.

The chain links TRBV30 to TRBJ2-3, with D perhaps TRBD2 (7 bases). Looked up from germline, CDR1 is GTSNPN and CDR2 is SVGIG (reference sequence). The CDR3 consists of 16 residues. Trimming shortened V by 8 bases and J by 2 bases, and 23 bases separated the two germline ends. CDR3 amino acids: CALGGGGRPFTDTQYF. Here the CDR3 DNA reads TGTGCCCTCGGAGGGGGGGGCCGTCCTTTCACAGATACGCAGTATTTT. Full variable domain (remainder filled in from reference TRBV30 and TRBJ2-3): SQTIHQWPATLVQPVGSPLSLECTVEGTSNPNLYWYRQAAGRGLQLLFYSVGIGQISSEVPQNLSASRPQDRQFILSSKKLLLSDSGFYLCALGGGGRPFTDTQYFGPGTRLTVL.

The chain joins TRBV9 to TRBJ2-2; unclear D gene. Between the trimmed V and J ends, which lost 0 bases and 2 bases, there was a span of 8 bases. Germline V lookup: CDR1 SGDLS, CDR2 YYNGEE. This CDR3 spans 15 amino acids. This CDR3 reads CASSVDISNTGELFF. The CDR3 DNA is TGTGCCAGCAGCGTAGACATTAGCAACACCGGGGAGCTGTTTTTT.

The chain couples TRBV11-2 to TRBJ1-1; D not certain. The ends were cut back, 1 base at V and 8 bases at J, with 11 bases in the middle. Germline lookup yields CDR1 SGHAT and CDR2 FQNNGV. This CDR3 region has 13 residues. The CDR3 region has the DNA TGTGCCAGCAGCTTAGTCGGGTCGAGGGAAGCTTTCTTT. This codes for CASSLVGSREAFF. The full variable domain, its missing parts supplied by reference TRBV11-2 and TRBJ1-1, is EAGVAQSPRYKIIEKRQSVAFWCNPISGHATLYWYQQILGQGPKLLIQFQNNGVVDDSQLPKDRFSAERLKGVDSTLKIQPAKLEDSAVYLCASSLVGSREAFFGQGTRLTVV.

The V and J genes are TRBV6-5 and TRBJ2-2; D not certain. Trimming pared 5 bases from V and 2 bases from J, leaving 12 bases between. The CDR3 length is 15 residues. Germline values: CDR1 MNHEY, CDR2 SVGAGI. The CDR3 here is CASSLRRGNTGELFF. CDR3 DNA sequence: TGTGCCAGCAGTCTCCGCCGAGGTAACACCGGGGAGCTGTTTTTT.

This chain links TRBV13 with TRBJ1-1; D possibly corresponds to TRBD1 (6 bases). The V end lost 5 bases, the J end lost 1 base, and 11 bases lay between the germline ends. The CDR3 has 14 amino acids. Germline-derived CDR1 and CDR2 are PRHDT and FYEKMQ (reference sequence). This chain's CDR3 is CASSHGTPNTEAFF. The CDR3 nucleotides read TGTGCCAGCAGCCACGGGACACCGAACACTGAAGCTTTCTTT.

The rearrangement joins TRBV27 to TRBJ2-7; 9 nucleotides align to TRBD2. The CDR3 loop spans 16 amino acids. Trimming removed 3 bases from V and 5 bases from J; junction bases left unmatched: 11. Germline CDR1 MNHEY, CDR2 SMNVEV (reference sequence). The CDR3 DNA reads TGTGCCAGCAGTTTCGGGCGGGAGGGCTTTTTAGACGAGCAGTACTTC. Translation: CASSFGREGFLDEQYF.

The rearrangement uses TRBV11-2 and TRBJ2-7, with 11 bases lining up with TRBD1. The CDR3 loop spans 15 amino acids. With V trimmed by 4 bases and J by 7 bases, 9 bases remained unmatched. Germline V gene lookup returns CDR1 SGHAT and CDR2 FQNNGV. CDR3 nucleotide sequence: TGTGCCAGCAGCTCCCTCCGGGACAGGGGGAGGGAGCAGTACTTC. Translating gives CASSSLRDRGREQYF.

V usage is TRBV7-8 and J usage is TRBJ2-1, with 9 bases identical to TRBD2. CDR1 is SGHVS and CDR2 is FQNEAQ in the germline V gene. Trimming at V came to 5 bases and at J to 4 bases, leaving 9 bases not matched to a gene. This CDR3 region has 16 residues. CDR3 sequence (DNA): TGTGCCAGCAGCCCCGTAAGCGGGGGGTCATACAATGAGCAGTTCTTC. It specifies CASSPVSGGSYNEQFF.